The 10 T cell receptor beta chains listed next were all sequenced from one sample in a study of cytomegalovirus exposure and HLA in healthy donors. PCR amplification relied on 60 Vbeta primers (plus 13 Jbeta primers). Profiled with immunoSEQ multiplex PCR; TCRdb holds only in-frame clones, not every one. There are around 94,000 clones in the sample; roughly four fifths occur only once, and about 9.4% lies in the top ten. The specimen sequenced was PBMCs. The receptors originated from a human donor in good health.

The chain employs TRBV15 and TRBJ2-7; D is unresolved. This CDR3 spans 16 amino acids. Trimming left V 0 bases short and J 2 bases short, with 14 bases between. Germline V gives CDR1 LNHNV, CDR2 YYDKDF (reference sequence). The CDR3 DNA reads TGTGCCACCAGCAGAGATCGATTTGCGGCCCCCTACGAGCAGTACTTC. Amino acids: CATSRDRFAAPYEQYF.

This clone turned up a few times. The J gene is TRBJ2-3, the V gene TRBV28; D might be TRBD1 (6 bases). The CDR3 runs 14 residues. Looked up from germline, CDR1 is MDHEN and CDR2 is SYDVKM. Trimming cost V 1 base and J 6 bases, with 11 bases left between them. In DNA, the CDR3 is TGTGCCAGCAGTTTATACAGGGCCGCGGATACGCAGTATTTT. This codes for CASSLYRAADTQYF.

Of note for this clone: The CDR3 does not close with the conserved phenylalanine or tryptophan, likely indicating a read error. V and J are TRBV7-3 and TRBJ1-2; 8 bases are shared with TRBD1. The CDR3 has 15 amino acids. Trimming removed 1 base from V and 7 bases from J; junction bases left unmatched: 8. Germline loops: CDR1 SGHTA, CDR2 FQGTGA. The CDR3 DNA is TGTGCCAGCAGCTTAAACCCCAGGGGGCCTAGTGGCTACACCCTC. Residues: CASSLNPRGPSGYTL.

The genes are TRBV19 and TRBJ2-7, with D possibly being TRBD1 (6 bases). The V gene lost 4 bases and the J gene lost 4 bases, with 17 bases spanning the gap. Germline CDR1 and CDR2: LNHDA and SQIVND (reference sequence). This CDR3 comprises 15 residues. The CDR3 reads CASSTPVGAVYEQYF. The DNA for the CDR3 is TGTGCCAGTAGTACCCCGGTGGGGGCAGTTTACGAGCAGTACTTC.

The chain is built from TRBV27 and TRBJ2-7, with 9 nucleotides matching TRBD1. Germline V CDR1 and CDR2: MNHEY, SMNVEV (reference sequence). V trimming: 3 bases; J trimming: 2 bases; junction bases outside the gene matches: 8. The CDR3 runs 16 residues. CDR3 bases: TGTGCCAGCAGTTTCCTCGGGACAGGGAAAGCCTACGAGCAGTACTTC. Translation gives CASSFLGTGKAYEQYF.

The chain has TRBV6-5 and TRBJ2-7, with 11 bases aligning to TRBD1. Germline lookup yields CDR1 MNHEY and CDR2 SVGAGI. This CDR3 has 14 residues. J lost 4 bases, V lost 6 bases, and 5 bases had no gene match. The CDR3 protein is CASRAGTGGYEQYF. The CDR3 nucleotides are TGTGCCAGCAGGGCCGGGACAGGGGGTTACGAGCAGTACTTC.

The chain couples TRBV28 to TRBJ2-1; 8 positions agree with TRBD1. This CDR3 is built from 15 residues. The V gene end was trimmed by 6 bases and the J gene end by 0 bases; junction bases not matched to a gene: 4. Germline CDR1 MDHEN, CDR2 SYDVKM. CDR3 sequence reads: CASRRTGGSYNEQFF. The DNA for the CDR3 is TGTGCCAGCAGGAGAACAGGGGGCTCCTACAATGAGCAGTTCTTC.

In nucleotides, the CDR3 is TGTGCCAGCAGTTACGGGACTAGCGGGGGGGAAGAGACCCAGTACTTC. It yields the protein CASSYGTSGGEETQYF. The chain joins TRBV6-5 to TRBJ2-5, with 16 bases that match TRBD2. The J segment lost 3 bases and the V segment lost 2 bases, leaving 0 bases of the junction unmatched. Per the germline V gene, CDR1 is MNHEY and CDR2 is SVGAGI. The CDR3 extends over 16 amino acids.

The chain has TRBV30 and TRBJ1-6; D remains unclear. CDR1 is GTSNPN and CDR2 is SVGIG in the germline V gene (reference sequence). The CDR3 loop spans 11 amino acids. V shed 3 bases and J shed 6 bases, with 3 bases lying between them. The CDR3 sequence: CAWSGNSPLHF. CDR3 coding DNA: TGTGCCTGGAGCGGTAATTCACCCCTCCACTTT.

CDR3 in amino acids: CASSLLGLNYGYTF. CDR3 nucleotide sequence: TGTGCCAGCAGTTTATTGGGCCTTAACTATGGCTACACCTTC. The chain links TRBV28 to TRBJ1-2; no definite D call. CDR1 and CDR2 from the germline V gene are MDHEN and SYDVKM. The CDR3 has 14 residues. The V gene lost 1 base and the J gene lost 1 base, with 7 bases spanning the gap.